The entry that follows covers one T cell receptor beta chain sequence. PCR employed 60 Vbeta and 13 Jbeta primers. TCRdb's table, derived via immunoSEQ multiplex PCR, lists solely in-frame clones and lacks some. The sample carries some 180,000 clones, roughly 79% recorded once. Samples came from healthy bone marrow donors. This entry is derived from a study of cytomegalovirus exposure and HLA in healthy donors. Deletions cut 0 bases from V and 7 bases from J, with 7 bases between. The CDR3 is 14 residues long. Germline V gene data show CDR1 as SGHAT and CDR2 as FQNNGV. Sequencing was done on a sample of PBMCs. The TCR originated in a man aged 30-40 years in good health and CMV-seronegative. This chain joins TRBV11-2 and TRBJ1-6, with D possibly TRBD1 on 5 matching bases. The CDR3 reads CASSLDRGNSPLHF. CDR3 DNA: TGTGCCAGCAGCTTAGATCGGGGGAATTCACCCCTCCACTTT. Together with reference TRBV11-2 and TRBJ1-6, the CDR3 gives the full variable domain: EAGVAQSPRYKIIEKRQSVAFWCNPISGHATLYWYQQILGQGPKLLIQFQNNGVVDDSQLPKDRFSAERLKGVDSTLKIQPAKLEDSAVYLCASSLDRGNSPLHFGNGTRLTVT.